These T cell receptor beta chains were read from a single sample in a study of shared clonotypes between healthy human individuals. Clones were read by immunoSEQ multiplex PCR, and TCRdb kept only the in-frame ones, dropping some. The sample comprises 550,000 to 850,000 clones, over 60% of which are singletons, and 1.8% rests with the top ten. Specimen: memory CD4+ T cells sorted from blood. These receptors originate from a woman aged 30 to 39 in good health. Each CDR3 is given with its conserved first and last residue. Each record gives: J gene, V gene, clone size, D gene, CDR3 DNA, CDR3 protein. D genes are given only for firm matches. Clone size, where shown, is once, few, many, or a class for clones that have expanded.

TRBJ2-7 | TRBV5-6 | few | . | TGTGCCAGCAGCTTGGCACAGAACTACTACGGCGAGCAGTACTTC | CASSLAQNYYGEQYF
TRBJ2-3 | TRBV7-2 | . | . | TGTGCCAGCAGCGAGGACTACCAGAGCACAGATACGCAGTATTTT | CASSEDYQSTDTQYF
TRBJ1-1 | TRBV19 | . | . | TGTGCCAGTAGTATCCTCTTCGAAGGTGAAGCTTTCTTT | CASSILFEGEAFF
TRBJ1-2 | TRBV20-1 | few | TRBD1 | TGCAGTGCCGGGACAGGCTATGGCTACACCTTC | CSAGTGYGYTF
TRBJ2-3 | TRBV5-1 | . | . | TGCGCCAGCAGCGTTGGAATAAACGAGGGAGATACGCAGTATTTT | CASSVGINEGDTQYF
TRBJ2-7 | TRBV5-1 | . | TRBD2 | TGCGCCAGCAGCTTGGGCGAGGGAGGGTTCGGATACGAGCAGTACTTC | CASSLGEGGFGYEQYF
TRBJ2-6 | TRBV7-2 | once | . | TGTGCCAGCAGCTCCCGGTTCGGGGCCAACGTCCTGACTTTC | CASSSRFGANVLTF
TRBJ2-4 | TRBV7-9 | . | . | TGTGCCAGCAGCTTAGTGGGACTTGACCTCAAGTACTTC | CASSLVGLDLKYF
TRBJ2-7 | TRBV6-5 | many | . | TGTGCCAGCAGCCGGGACTTTTCCTCCTACGAGCAGTACTTC | CASSRDFSSYEQYF
TRBJ1-5 | TRBV7-9 | few | . | TGTGCCAGCAGCTTACCCGGGCAGCCCCAGCATTTT | CASSLPGQPQHF
TRBJ2-3 | TRBV2 | . | TRBD2 | TGTGCCAGCAGCAGGGACTACAGCACAGATACGCAGTATTTT | CASSRDYSTDTQYF
TRBJ2-7 | TRBV5-1 | . | . | TGCGCCAGCAGCTTGCTAGGTCAGGTGTCCTACGAGCAGTACTTC | CASSLLGQVSYEQYF
TRBJ1-1 | TRBV5-1 | few | . | TGCGCCAGCAGCCGGGACGCCTTGGGGAACACTGAAGCTTTCTTT | CASSRDALGNTEAFF
TRBJ1-1 | TRBV6-1 | . | . | TGTGCCAGCAGAAAGGGGGATATGAACACTGAAGCTTTCTTT | CASRKGDMNTEAFF
TRBJ1-5 | TRBV28 | few | . | TGTGCCAGCACCGAGAGGGTCGGGCCCCAGCATTTT | CASTERVGPQHF
TRBJ2-2 | TRBV7-9 | . | TRBD1 | TGTGCCAGCAGCGCGACAGGGGACACCGGGGAGCTGTTTTTT | CASSATGDTGELFF
TRBJ2-5 | TRBV28 | . | TRBD2 | TGTGCCAGCAGTATCAGCGGGAGGGAAGAGACCCAGTACTTC | CASSISGREETQYF
TRBJ2-7 | TRBV6-7 | . | TRBD2 | TGTGCCAGCAGTTACCGCGGGAGAGCCTACGAGCAGTACTTC | CASSYRGRAYEQYF
TRBJ2-7 | TRBV6-5 | . | TRBD2 | TGTGCCAGCAGTTACGTCGCGGGAGGGCTCCACGAGCAGTACTTC | CASSYVAGGLHEQYF
TRBJ2-1 | TRBV19 | few | TRBD2 | TGTGCCAGTAGCCTCTGGGCACTAGCGGGAGATGACGAGCAGTTCTTC | CASSLWALAGDDEQFF
TRBJ2-1 | TRBV5-1 | . | . | TGCGCCAGCAGCTTGAATGTGTGGTTCGGGACCGATTATGAGCAGTTCTTC | CASSLNVWFGTDYEQFF
TRBJ2-1 | TRBV9 | . | . | TGTGCCAGCAGCGCCTCCGGGCTAGCGAATTACAATGAGCAGTTCTTC | CASSASGLANYNEQFF
TRBJ2-2 | TRBV5-1 | . | TRBD1 | TGCGCCAGCAGCTCGGGACAGGGGGGAACCGGGGAGCTGTTTTTT | CASSSGQGGTGELFF
TRBJ1-4 | TRBV10-3 | . | TRBD1 | TGTGCCGTCAGGGGGTCAGATGAAAAACTGTTTTTT | CAVRGSDEKLFF
TRBJ1-1 | TRBV19 | . | TRBD1 | TGTGCCAGTAGTACCGGACAGGGGGCGCCCACTGAAGCTTTCTTT | CASSTGQGAPTEAFF
TRBJ2-5 | TRBV7-9 | . | . | TGTGCCAGCAGCTTAGCTACCGGGACCCAGTACTTC | CASSLATGTQYF
TRBJ2-1 | TRBV5-5 | once | TRBD2 | TGTGCCAGCAGCCAAGATCAGAGCGGGGCCCCATCGTCTGAGCAGTTCTTC | CASSQDQSGAPSSEQFF
TRBJ1-1 | TRBV25-1 | . | . | TGTGCCAGCAGTGAATGGGCCAGAGAGGAAACTTTCTTT | CASSEWAREETFF
TRBJ2-1 | TRBV28 | once | TRBD1 | TGTGCCAGCACCGGGCAGGGCAGGGGGTATTACAATGAGCAGTTCTTC | CASTGQGRGYYNEQFF
TRBJ1-1 | TRBV2 | few | TRBD1 | TGTGCCAGCACCCAGGGGGAGGCCACTGAAGCTTTCTTT | CASTQGEATEAFF
TRBJ2-5 | TRBV20-1 | . | . | TGCAGTGCTAAGCCCTCAGAGACCCAGTACTTC | CSAKPSETQYF
TRBJ2-7 | TRBV4-1 | . | . | TGCGCCAGCAGCCTCTCCTCGGTACTTGGGGGCGAGCAGTACTTC | CASSLSSVLGGEQYF
TRBJ1-3 | TRBV4-1 | . | . | TGCGCCAGCAGCCGCCCCGGGACGGCCTCTGGAAACACCATATATTTT | CASSRPGTASGNTIYF
TRBJ2-7 | TRBV6-5 | . | TRBD2 | TGTGCCAGCAGCACAAGCGGGAGGGGATCCCACGAGCAGTACTTC | CASSTSGRGSHEQYF
TRBJ1-2 | TRBV5-5 | . | . | TGTGCCAGCAGCCAATATGGGGAACTACATGGCTACACCTTC | CASSQYGELHGYTF
TRBJ1-2 | TRBV5-6 | . | . | TGTGCCAGCAGCCAAGTGACAGCTAACTATGGCTACACCTTC | CASSQVTANYGYTF
TRBJ1-2 | TRBV27 | . | TRBD1 | TGTGCCAGCAGTTTAAGAGGGACAGGCGGCTCATGGAACTATGGCTACACCTTC | CASSLRGTGGSWNYGYTF
TRBJ1-5 | TRBV5-1 | . | . | TGCGCCAGCAGTAGTGGGGATAGCAATCAGCCCCAGCATTTT | CASSSGDSNQPQHF
TRBJ1-2 | TRBV19 | once | . | TGTGCCAGTAGTACCAGGGTGGATCTAGGCTACACCTTC | CASSTRVDLGYTF
TRBJ1-1 | TRBV11-2 | . | . | TGTGCCAGCAGCTCCTCCCTAACCTCGACGCTGAACACTGAAGCTTTCTTT | CASSSSLTSTLNTEAFF
TRBJ2-2 | TRBV5-1 | . | . | TGCGCCAGCAACCGACTAGAAAAAGGCGCCGGGGAGCTGTTTTTT | CASNRLEKGAGELFF
TRBJ1-2 | TRBV6-5 | . | . | TGTGCCAGCAGCCCTCAGGGACAAACGAGATATGGCTACACCTTC | CASSPQGQTRYGYTF
TRBJ2-7 | TRBV14 | . | TRBD1 | TGTGCCAGCAGCCAAGCCTTGAGACAGGGAATTTACGAGCAGTACTTC | CASSQALRQGIYEQYF
TRBJ1-4 | TRBV5-5 | . | . | TGTGCCAGCAGCTTGGCCAATTTGTTGTTTTTT | CASSLANLLFF
TRBJ2-1 | TRBV11-2 | . | . | TGTGCCAGCAGCTTAGATCGGTTCCGGGACTTCAAGGCCTACAATGAGCAGTTCTTC | CASSLDRFRDFKAYNEQFF
TRBJ1-2 | TRBV28 | . | . | TGTGCCAGCAGCGTGGGGGGCGCGAAGGGCTACACCTTC | CASSVGGAKGYTF
TRBJ2-7 | TRBV28 | . | . | TGTGCCAGCACTGGATTTGTAAACGAGCAGTACTTC | CASTGFVNEQYF
TRBJ2-1 | TRBV5-1 | . | TRBD2 | TGCGCCAGCAGCTTGGTAGCGGGAGGGCCCGATGAGCAGTTCTTC | CASSLVAGGPDEQFF
TRBJ2-6 | TRBV5-1 | . | . | TGCGCCAGCAGCTTGGTGGAGGACTCTGGGGCCAACGTCCTGACTTTC | CASSLVEDSGANVLTF
TRBJ2-6 | TRBV7-2 | once | . | TGTGCCAGCAGCTTATTGGGCGCTAGCTCTGGGGCCAACGTCCTGACTTTC | CASSLLGASSGANVLTF
TRBJ2-7 | TRBV5-1 | once | . | TGCGCCAGCAGCTTGGGTACGGACGGGCTTTCCGAGCAGTACTTC | CASSLGTDGLSEQYF
TRBJ2-1 | TRBV29-1 | . | . | TGCAGCGTTGAACTACGGGATCGCTACCTCAATGAGCAGTTCTTC | CSVELRDRYLNEQFF
TRBJ1-1 | TRBV7-9 | . | TRBD1 | TGTGCCAGCAGCTTAACAGGGGCCCGGAGCACTGAAGCTTTCTTT | CASSLTGARSTEAFF
TRBJ2-5 | TRBV11-2 | once | . | TGTGCCAGCAGCTTACGTCCGTCAGCCCAGGGAAAGACCCAGTACTTC | CASSLRPSAQGKTQYF
TRBJ1-4 | TRBV19 | . | . | TGTGCCAGTAGTATCAATGAAAAACTGTTTTTT | CASSINEKLFF
TRBJ2-1 | TRBV19 | . | TRBD1 | TGTGCCAGTAGGCCGGGACAGGGGAATGAGCAGTTCTTC | CASRPGQGNEQFF
TRBJ2-7 | TRBV7-9 | . | TRBD1 | TGTGCCAGCAGCTTAGTACTGGGGGACAGCCACGAGCAGTACTTC | CASSLVLGDSHEQYF
TRBJ2-5 | TRBV4-2 | . | TRBD2 | TGTGCCAGCAGCCAGACCTTATTGGGACTAGCGGAAGAGACCCAGTACTTC | CASSQTLLGLAEETQYF
TRBJ2-1 | TRBV7-8 | . | TRBD2 | TGTGCCAGCAGCTTATGGGCTAGCGGGAGCGGTGGTGAGCAGTTCTTC | CASSLWASGSGGEQFF